This TCR beta chain was recovered during a study of blood T cell repertoires in COVID-19. Study context: Sites in the United States, Italy and Spain provided acute and convalescent COVID-19 samples. PBMCs, B-cell-depleted T cells, or T cells were the source of the cDNA or gDNA that made up the material.

Seattle patients were enrolled while actively infected and followed longitudinally. Study processing details: Quantification of nucleated cells was approximated via reference gene primer amplification. Data came from immunoSEQ multiplex PCR; TCRdb stores just in-frame clones and leaves some out. That table is the source of V, J and clone size, and D and trimming were worked out from the DNA. This sample carries about 280,000 clones, 89% of them seen once, and the ten largest clones take over 8.5%. This clone has a single count. The sample taken for sequencing was peripheral blood. The receptor was derived from a woman in her twenties or thirties with COVID-19, enrolled during active disease.

The CDR3 DNA is TGTGCCACCAGTGACCCGCAGAGGTATAGCAATCAGCCCCAGCATTTT. Encoded protein: CATSDPQRYSNQPQHF. This chain links TRBV24-1 with TRBJ1-5, with D unresolved. V shed 4 bases and J shed 0 bases, with 12 bases lying between them. This CDR3 is built from 16 residues. Germline V gene lookup returns CDR1 KGHDR and CDR2 SFDVKD.